These 31 T cell receptor beta chains were sequenced from one sample in a study of CD8+ T cells in alopecia areata (dated by TCRdb to about 2018). This sample's treatment or condition label indicates: oral pan-JAK inhibitor, 5-10 mg twice daily. The library was generated by the immunoSEQ multiplex PCR assay. For TCR sequencing, RNA was extracted from every sample and reverse transcribed into cDNA to serve as template. Drawn from immuneACCESS, this table holds only the in-frame rearrangements with V and J called that TCRdb kept. Clones are partly lost; checked studies trace under half to an unresolved V gene and leave the rest unexplained. Present in this sample are about 200,000 clones, around two fifths of which were seen just once. The top ten constitute around 0.48% of the sample. The sample consisted of CD4+ T cells sorted from blood, taken at approximately week 30, from a patient treated with tofacitinib. Receptor source: a human donor with alopecia areata.

The table lists this clone with a few counts. The genes are TRBV2 and TRBJ1-1; D uncertain. The CDR3 consists of 13 residues. V was clipped by 6 bases and J by 3 bases, with 11 bases between them. Per germline, CDR1 SNHLY and CDR2 FYNNEI. The CDR3 spells CASSSGWDTEAFF. The DNA for the CDR3 is TGTGCCAGCAGCTCTGGGTGGGACACTGAAGCTTTCTTT.

The chain joins TRBV19 to TRBJ1-6; possible D gene TRBD1, 5 bases. Germline V gene lookup returns CDR1 LNHDA and CDR2 SQIVND (reference sequence). V gave up 1 base and J gave up 7 bases, with 5 bases separating them. The CDR3 contains 13 residues. The CDR3 sequence: CASSIGGNSPLHF. Here the CDR3 DNA reads TGTGCCAGTAGTATAGGGGGGAATTCACCCCTCCACTTT.

V usage is TRBV6-5 and J usage is TRBJ2-4; TRBD1 might be the D (6 bases). CDR3 length: 15 residues. The V gene's germline CDR1 is MNHEY and CDR2 SVGAGI. Trimming cost V 4 bases and J 0 bases, with 10 bases left between them. CDR3 bases: TGTGCCAGCAGTTCGACACAGGGAGCCAAAAACATTCAGTACTTC. Its translation: CASSSTQGAKNIQYF.

This clone was recorded a few times. This sequence joins TRBV2 and TRBJ1-5; D remains unclear. Germline V gene data show CDR1 as SNHLY and CDR2 as FYNNEI. The CDR3 extends over 13 amino acids. Trimming left V 2 bases short and J 7 bases short, with 9 bases between. CDR3 amino acids: CASSETLGQPQHF. The CDR3 coding sequence is TGTGCCAGCAGTGAAACCCTCGGGCAGCCCCAGCATTTT.

The rearrangement links TRBV6-5 to TRBJ2-1, with TRBD1 identical over 7 bases. The germline gives CDR1 MNHEY, CDR2 SVGAGI. The CDR3 consists of 14 residues. Trimming took 2 bases from V and 6 from J; bases not matched to a gene: 4. In nucleotides, the CDR3 is TGTGCCAGCAGTTACGGACAGGCAAGCAATGAGCAGTTCTTC. Protein: CASSYGQASNEQFF.

This rearrangement joins TRBV25-1 to TRBJ1-1, with 7 bases matching TRBD1. V was pared by 2 bases and J by 11 bases, with 5 bases of the junction left unmatched. Germline lookup yields CDR1 MGHDK and CDR2 SYGVNS. CDR3 length: 12 residues. CDR3 nucleotides: TGTGCCAGCAGTGAACGGCAGGGGGGGGCTTTCTTT. Amino acid sequence: CASSERQGGAFF. Complete variable domain (other parts from reference TRBV25-1 and TRBJ1-1): EADIYQTPRYLVIGTGKKITLECSQTMGHDKMYWYQQDPGMELHLIHYSYGVNSTEKGDLSSESTVSRIRTEHFPLTLESARPSHTSQYLCASSERQGGAFFGQGTRLTVV.

This clone showed up just once. The chain carries TRBV25-1 and TRBJ1-2, with D possibly TRBD1 on 5 matching bases. CDR1 is MGHDK and CDR2 is SYGVNS in the germline V gene. V lost 4 bases, J lost 6 bases, and 12 bases lay in between. There are 13 residues in the CDR3. CDR3 residues: CASSAFQGHGYTF. Written as DNA, the CDR3 is TGTGCCAGCAGTGCCTTCCAGGGCCATGGCTACACCTTC.

The V and J genes are TRBV30 and TRBJ2-1, with 11 nucleotides matching TRBD2. The ends lost 2 bases at V and 6 bases at J; junction bases unmatched: 6. The CDR3 is made up of 15 amino acids. Germline V CDR1 and CDR2: GTSNPN, SVGIG (reference sequence). The CDR3 is CAWSLLTSGSNEQFF. Here the CDR3 DNA reads TGTGCCTGGAGTCTACTTACTAGCGGGAGCAATGAGCAGTTCTTC.

The J gene is TRBJ2-2, the V gene TRBV29-1, with 7 bases fitting TRBD1. V trimming: 7 bases; J trimming: 7 bases; junction bases outside the gene matches: 15. Germline loops: CDR1 SQVTM, CDR2 ANQGSEA. This CDR3 spans 15 amino acids. The CDR3, as DNA: TGCAGCGGTGACCTGAACACAGGGGCGATCGGGGAGCTGTTTTTT. It specifies CSGDLNTGAIGELFF.

The genes are TRBV2 and TRBJ1-2, with a possible D match to TRBD1 (6 bases). Trimming took off 10 bases at V and 3 bases at J, with 15 bases between the two ends. From germline, CDR1 is SNHLY and CDR2 FYNNEI. The CDR3 runs 13 residues. The CDR3 region is CAIQGQVDYGYTF. For the CDR3, the DNA is TGTGCCATACAGGGTCAGGTCGACTATGGCTACACCTTC. Filled out from reference TRBV2 and TRBJ1-2, the complete variable domain reads EPEVTQTPSHQVTQMGQEVILRCVPISNHLYFYWYRQILGQKVEFLVSFYNNEISEKSEIFDDQFSVERPDGSNFTLKIRSTKLEDSAMYFCAIQGQVDYGYTFGSGTRLTVV.

CDR3 nucleotides: TGTGCCAGCAGTCCGGGACAGGTCTACGAGCAGTACTTC. It is translated as CASSPGQVYEQYF. The rearrangement uses TRBV6-5 and TRBJ2-7, with 8 bases aligning to TRBD1. The CDR3 runs 13 residues. Germline V gene sequence: CDR1 MNHEY, CDR2 SVGAGI. V trimming: 5 bases; J trimming: 3 bases; junction bases outside the gene matches: 3.

This clone was seen a single time. The chain joins TRBV6-6 to TRBJ2-1, with a tentative D call TRBD2 (6 bases). Germline CDR1 MNHNY, CDR2 SVGAGI (reference sequence). V was cut by 4 bases and J by 7 bases, with 17 bases left in between. This CDR3 is 15 amino acids long. Written as DNA, the CDR3 is TGTGCCAGCAGTTCCCGAAGGCAGACTAGTAATGAGCAGTTCTTC. Encoded protein: CASSSRRQTSNEQFF.

Here the CDR3 reads CAWRPGPNTGELFF. For the CDR3, the DNA is TGTGCCTGGAGGCCGGGGCCGAACACCGGGGAGCTGTTTTTT. The chain has TRBV30 and TRBJ2-2; the D call may be TRBD1 or TRBD2 (5 bases each). This CDR3 contains 14 residues. Germline CDR1 GTSNPN, CDR2 SVGIG (reference sequence). Trimming stripped 3 bases from V and 0 bases from J, with 8 bases between.

This clone was detected only a few times. This chain uses TRBV5-4 with TRBJ2-3, with TRBD2 as a possible D gene (6 bases). Per germline, CDR1 SGHNT and CDR2 YYREEE (reference sequence). V shed 7 bases and J shed 0 bases, with 9 bases lying between them. The CDR3 loop spans 13 amino acids. Here the CDR3 DNA reads TGTGCCAGCGGTGGGACTAGCACAGATACGCAGTATTTT. This gives the protein CASGGTSTDTQYF.

V usage is TRBV28 and J usage is TRBJ1-2; D gene uncertain. Trimming removed 2 bases from V and 4 bases from J, with 11 bases in between. Germline values: CDR1 MDHEN, CDR2 SYDVKM. The CDR3 has 14 residues. This chain's CDR3 is CASSLGAEPYGYTF. The CDR3, as DNA: TGTGCCAGCAGTTTAGGTGCAGAACCCTATGGCTACACCTTC.

The chain links TRBV7-9 to TRBJ2-7; tentatively, D is TRBD1 (5 bases). CDR1 and CDR2 (germline): SEHNR, FQNEAQ (reference sequence). The CDR3 contains 14 residues. Trimming pared 3 bases from V and 0 bases from J, leaving 9 bases between. The CDR3 spells CASSLIQGSYEQYF. CDR3 DNA: TGTGCCAGCAGCTTGATTCAGGGCTCCTACGAGCAGTACTTC. Full variable domain (outside the CDR3, taken from reference TRBV7-9 and TRBJ2-7): DTGVSQNPRHKITKRGQNVTFRCDPISEHNRLYWYRQTLGQGPEFLTYFQNEAQLEKSRLLSDRFSAERPKGSFSTLEIQRTEQGDSAMYLCASSLIQGSYEQYFGPGTRLTVT.

The V call is TRBV9, the J call TRBJ2-7; perhaps TRBD1 as D (6 bases). CDR3 length: 14 amino acids. Germline assignment: CDR1 SGDLS and CDR2 YYNGEE. V lost 4 bases and J 0 bases, leaving 11 bases between the germline ends. The CDR3 loop is CASSPRDTSYEQYF. The CDR3 DNA reads TGTGCCAGCAGCCCCCGGGACACCTCCTACGAGCAGTACTTC.

The chain employs TRBV19 and TRBJ2-7, with TRBD1 matching 10 bases. J was trimmed by 0 bases and V by 9 bases; bases with no gene match: 8. The CDR3 is made up of 15 amino acids. CDR1 and CDR2 (germline): LNHDA, SQIVND (reference sequence). CDR3 DNA: TGTGCCAGCAGACCCGACAGGGGGCCCTCCTACGAGCAGTACTTC. This encodes CASRPDRGPSYEQYF.

The rearrangement joins TRBV2 to TRBJ2-3, with D tentatively TRBD1 (7 bases). Trimming removed 4 bases from V and 1 base from J, with 15 bases in between. Germline V CDR1 and CDR2: SNHLY, FYNNEI. There are 16 residues in the CDR3. The CDR3 spells CASSAHRGGGTDTQYF. DNA for the CDR3: TGTGCCAGCAGTGCCCACAGGGGAGGAGGCACAGATACGCAGTATTTT. The whole variable domain, filled in from reference TRBV2 and TRBJ2-3, reads EPEVTQTPSHQVTQMGQEVILRCVPISNHLYFYWYRQILGQKVEFLVSFYNNEISEKSEIFDDQFSVERPDGSNFTLKIRSTKLEDSAMYFCASSAHRGGGTDTQYFGPGTRLTVL.

This clone was found a few times. This chain connects TRBV7-2 to TRBJ2-7; 9 bases are shared with TRBD1. Unmatched junction bases numbered 3, after V lost 1 base and J lost 5 bases. The CDR3 contains 14 residues. Germline V CDR1 and CDR2: SGHTA, FQGNSA. CDR3 protein: CASSLDRGLNEQYF. CDR3 sequence (DNA): TGTGCCAGCAGCTTAGACAGGGGGCTGAACGAGCAGTACTTC.

This clone was detected a few times. V gene TRBV10-3 combines with J gene TRBJ1-5; no definite D call. The CDR3 consists of 13 residues. Trimming cost V 7 bases and J 4 bases, with 11 bases left between them. Germline V CDR1 and CDR2: ENHRY, SYGVKD. The CDR3 DNA reads TGTGCCATCACTCCTGCTGTTAATCAGCCCCAGCATTTT. Amino acids: CAITPAVNQPQHF.

The chain uses TRBV6-5 and TRBJ1-2; D gene ambiguous. The CDR3 contains 13 residues. The germline CDR1 and CDR2 sequences are MNHEY and SVGAGI. The germline V and J ends were trimmed by 8 bases and 6 bases, with 16 bases remaining between them. The CDR3 protein is CASHSTDTNGYTF. The DNA of the CDR3 is TGTGCCAGCCATTCCACAGACACTAATGGCTACACCTTC.

The gene calls are TRBV7-9 and TRBJ2-3; no clear D gene. The CDR3 has 15 residues. The germline V gene encodes CDR1 SEHNR and CDR2 FQNEAQ (reference sequence). Trimming left V 2 bases short and J 2 bases short, with 11 bases between. The CDR3 region is CASSLSSLVTDTQYF. Here the CDR3 DNA reads TGTGCCAGCAGCTTATCCAGCCTGGTCACAGATACGCAGTATTTT.

This clone turned up a few times. Other DNA sequences from this sample encode an identical CDR3 as well. The rearrangement joins TRBV30 to TRBJ2-1; D gene ambiguous. Germline V gene lookup returns CDR1 GTSNPN and CDR2 SVGIG (reference sequence). This CDR3 spans 11 amino acids. Trimming pared 3 bases from V and 4 bases from J, leaving 4 bases between. CDR3 residues: CAWRGYNEQFF. The CDR3 region has the DNA TGTGCCTGGAGGGGATACAATGAGCAGTTCTTC.

The chain employs TRBV5-1 and TRBJ2-7; 10 positions agree with TRBD1. From germline, CDR1 is SGHRS and CDR2 YFSETQ. V shed 2 bases and J 3 bases; nucleotides not matched to a gene: 5. This CDR3 comprises 15 residues. The CDR3 loop is CASSFRGQGGYEQYF. DNA of the CDR3: TGCGCCAGCAGCTTTCGAGGACAGGGGGGCTACGAGCAGTACTTC.

The rearrangement links TRBV5-4 to TRBJ2-3; tentative D call: TRBD2 (5 bases). The CDR3 has 15 residues. The germline CDR1 and CDR2 sequences are SGHNT and YYREEE (reference sequence). Trimming cost V 4 bases and J 2 bases, with 14 bases left between them. The CDR3 here is CASSPWELATDTQYF. The CDR3 DNA follows: TGTGCCAGCAGCCCTTGGGAGCTGGCCACAGATACGCAGTATTTT.

In this sample, this clone turned up a few times. The chain couples TRBV29-1 to TRBJ2-2; the match to TRBD2 covers 7 bases. Trimming at V came to 7 bases and at J to 1 base, leaving 6 bases not matched to a gene. This CDR3 spans 14 amino acids. Germline assignment: CDR1 SQVTM and CDR2 ANQGSEA. The CDR3 region is CSAEGGLNTGELFF. The DNA of the CDR3 is TGCAGCGCCGAGGGAGGGTTGAACACCGGGGAGCTGTTTTTT.

This rearrangement joins TRBV30 to TRBJ2-5; 8 nucleotides line up with TRBD2. The germline V gene encodes CDR1 GTSNPN and CDR2 SVGIG (reference sequence). V was pared by 5 bases and J by 5 bases, with 7 bases of the junction left unmatched. The length of the CDR3 is 13 residues. The CDR3 DNA is TGTGCCTGGCAAAAAGCGGGAGCTGAGACCCAGTACTTC. This codes for CAWQKAGAETQYF.

The rearrangement joins TRBV29-1 to TRBJ1-2, with TRBD1 identical over 9 bases. The V segment lost 6 bases and the J segment 2 bases; nucleotides outside the gene matches: 10. The CDR3 has 15 amino acids. The germline V gene has CDR1 SQVTM and CDR2 ANQGSEA. CDR3 bases: TGCAGCGTACGACAGGGGGAAACACAGAACTATGGCTACACCTTC. Translated: CSVRQGETQNYGYTF.

The chain uses TRBV7-9 and TRBJ2-7; TRBD2 matches 13 bases. Germline assignment: CDR1 SEHNR and CDR2 FQNEAQ (reference sequence). Unmatched junction bases numbered 8, after V lost 5 bases and J lost 10 bases. The CDR3 is 14 amino acids. CDR3 sequence reads: CASSPMTSGRPQYF. The CDR3 coding sequence is TGTGCCAGCAGCCCAATGACTAGCGGGAGGCCCCAGTACTTC.

The V and J genes are TRBV6-1 and TRBJ1-4; D possibly corresponds to TRBD1 (6 bases). Germline values: CDR1 MNHNS, CDR2 SASEGT. The germline V and J ends were trimmed by 8 bases and 7 bases, with 17 bases remaining between them. This CDR3 is 14 amino acids long. The CDR3, as DNA: TGTGCCAGCGGGGGCGGTTATGTTCTTGAAAAACTGTTTTTT. Amino acids: CASGGGYVLEKLFF.